One and the same sample provided the 19 T cell receptor beta chains below, sequenced in a study of blood T cell repertoires in COVID-19. The data were produced by immunoSEQ multiplex PCR, yet TCRdb's version contains in-frame clones alone and is incomplete. The sample consists of roughly 150,000 clones, 70% to 85% of them appearing once. The sequenced material came from PBMCs or T cells enriched from blood (not recorded which). The receptors derive from a woman in her 70s in a cohort exposed to, infected with or recovered from COVID-19 (not recorded which).

This rearrangement joins TRBV7-3 to TRBJ1-6, with TRBD1 matching over 8 bases. This CDR3 contains 14 residues. Per germline, CDR1 SGHTA and CDR2 FQGTGA. The J segment lost 8 bases and the V segment lost 5 bases, leaving 5 bases of the junction unmatched. The CDR3 sequence is CASSAGTGHSPLHF. CDR3 DNA: TGTGCCAGCAGCGCGGGGACAGGCCATTCACCCCTCCACTTT.

This chain links TRBV9 with TRBJ1-5; maybe TRBD1 (5 bases). CDR3 length: 13 residues. The V end was cut by 7 bases, the J end by 5 bases, with 13 bases between. CDR1 and CDR2 from the germline V gene are SGDLS and YYNGEE. In nucleotides, the CDR3 is TGTGCCAGCGCCGCGGGGACCGATCAGCCCCAGCATTTT. Its protein is CASAAGTDQPQHF.

This clone has only a few counts. This chain links TRBV5-1 with TRBJ2-7; D perhaps matches TRBD1 (5 bases). Germline V CDR1 and CDR2: SGHRS, YFSETQ. This CDR3 has 13 residues. The V and J ends lost 2 bases and 5 bases respectively, with 11 bases between them. For the CDR3, the DNA is TGCGCCAGCAGCTTTCAGGGTAACAACGAGCAGTACTTC. Translating it yields CASSFQGNNEQYF.

This clone was detected only a few times. The rearrangement uses TRBV19 and TRBJ2-1; 9 bases fit TRBD2. V shed 3 bases and J 7 bases; nucleotides not matched to a gene: 10. The CDR3 has 16 amino acids. Germline loops: CDR1 LNHDA, CDR2 SQIVND (reference sequence). This CDR3 is CASSISAGGSMNEQFF. Written as DNA, the CDR3 is TGTGCCAGTAGTATCTCAGCGGGAGGTTCGATGAATGAGCAGTTCTTC.

The CDR3: CASSLADRAYTF. The CDR3 bases are TGTGCCAGCAGCTTAGCCGACAGGGCCTACACCTTC. This chain uses TRBV7-9 with TRBJ1-2; 7 bases are a match to TRBD1. After removal of 0 bases from V and 10 bases from J, the junction contained 2 bases not matched to a gene. The CDR3 covers 12 residues. The germline CDR1 and CDR2 sequences are SEHNR and FQNEAQ (reference sequence). Drawing the rest from reference TRBV7-9 and TRBJ1-2, the complete variable domain is DTGVSQNPRHKITKRGQNVTFRCDPISEHNRLYWYRQTLGQGPEFLTYFQNEAQLEKSRLLSDRFSAERPKGSFSTLEIQRTEQGDSAMYLCASSLADRAYTFGSGTRLTVV.

This chain uses TRBV29-1 with TRBJ2-1; D may be TRBD2 (5 bases). CDR3 length: 14 residues. V lost 2 bases, J lost 5 bases, and 13 bases lay in between. Germline CDR1 is SQVTM and CDR2 is ANQGSEA. CDR3 DNA: TGCAGCGTTGAATCTGCTAGCAGCAACAATGAGCAGTTCTTC. It yields the protein CSVESASSNNEQFF.

The rearrangement joins TRBV18 to TRBJ1-1; D gene ambiguous. CDR1 is KGHSH, CDR2 LQKENI, per germline. This CDR3 region has 15 residues. V was pared by 3 bases and J by 1 base, with 12 bases between. CDR3 in DNA: TGTGCCAGCTCACCGGAGACCCGCTGGAACACTGAAGCTTTCTTT. This codes for CASSPETRWNTEAFF.

The genes are TRBV7-9 and TRBJ2-1; 8 bases align to TRBD1. Germline CDR1 and CDR2: SEHNR and FQNEAQ (reference sequence). After removal of 4 bases from V and 3 bases from J, the junction contained 5 bases not matched to a gene. The CDR3 totals 15 residues. In DNA, the CDR3 is TGTGCCAGCAGCTCTCAGGGGGCTGACTACAATGAGCAGTTCTTC. It specifies CASSSQGADYNEQFF.

The CDR3 spells CASSPRVNQPQHF. The CDR3 DNA reads as TGTGCCAGCAGCCCCAGGGTCAATCAGCCCCAGCATTTT. V is TRBV7-2 and J is TRBJ1-5; D may be TRBD1 (5 bases). The CDR3 is 13 residues long. Germline CDR1 is SGHTA and CDR2 is FQGNSA. Between the trimmed V and J ends, which lost 5 bases and 3 bases, there was a span of 8 bases.

This chain joins TRBV27 and TRBJ2-1; 11 nucleotides align to TRBD2. The germline V gene has CDR1 MNHEY and CDR2 SMNVEV (reference sequence). The V gene end was trimmed by 4 bases and the J gene end by 4 bases; junction bases not matched to a gene: 9. This CDR3 comprises 17 residues. The CDR3 sequence: CASSSPGLAGGYNEQFF. For the CDR3, the DNA is TGTGCCAGCAGTTCCCCAGGACTAGCGGGTGGGTACAATGAGCAGTTCTTC.

The chain combines TRBV5-5 with TRBJ1-2, with a weak D call TRBD1 (6 bases). Trimming shortened V by 4 bases and J by 0 bases, and 13 bases separated the two germline ends. Germline-derived CDR1 and CDR2 are SGHKS and YYEKEE (reference sequence). The CDR3 length is 15 residues. In DNA form, the CDR3 reads TGTGCCAGCAGCCTACAGGGTGGGGCTAACTATGGCTACACCTTC. Translation gives CASSLQGGANYGYTF.

This sequence joins TRBV7-2 and TRBJ2-4, with D possibly TRBD1 on 6 matching bases. The CDR3 has 16 amino acids. CDR1 is SGHTA and CDR2 is FQGNSA in the germline V gene. The ends were cut back, 5 bases at V and 2 bases at J, with 16 bases in the middle. The CDR3 sequence: CASSNERGGTKNIQYF. The CDR3 nucleotides are TGTGCCAGCAGCAACGAGCGAGGGGGAACCAAAAACATTCAGTACTTC.

This chain connects TRBV7-2 to TRBJ1-3; a weak D match, TRBD1 (5 bases). Germline V gives CDR1 SGHTA, CDR2 FQGNSA. The V and J ends lost 2 bases and 1 base respectively, with 9 bases between them. The CDR3 runs 15 residues. CDR3 loop: CASSLTGESGNTIYF. CDR3 nucleotide sequence: TGTGCCAGCAGCTTAACGGGGGAGTCTGGAAACACCATATATTTT.

The chain links TRBV7-8 to TRBJ2-3, with 9 bases fitting TRBD1. With 5 bases clipped from V and 1 base from J, the junction kept 7 bases outside the gene matches. This CDR3 is 16 amino acids long. Germline V gives CDR1 SGHVS, CDR2 FQNEAQ. Here the CDR3 reads CASSPTGGLGTDTQYF. As DNA, the CDR3 is TGTGCCAGCAGCCCCACAGGGGGCTTGGGCACAGATACGCAGTATTTT.

The chain carries TRBV6-5 and TRBJ2-1, with D uncertain. The CDR3 runs to 11 residues. V gave up 7 bases and J gave up 7 bases, with 8 bases separating them. Germline loops: CDR1 MNHEY, CDR2 SVGAGI. CDR3 sequence reads: CASTVGNEQFF. For the CDR3, the DNA is TGTGCCAGCACGGTCGGGAATGAGCAGTTCTTC.

The J gene is TRBJ2-3, the V gene TRBV6-5; D ambiguous. V shed 5 bases and J shed 0 bases, with 12 bases lying between them. This CDR3 region has 15 residues. CDR1 and CDR2 from the germline V gene are MNHEY and SVGAGI. CDR3 sequence reads: CASSRVLLSTDTQYF. In nucleotides, the CDR3 is TGTGCCAGCAGTCGGGTCCTTCTAAGCACAGATACGCAGTATTTT.

V is TRBV11-3 and J is TRBJ2-5; 10 bases map to TRBD1. CDR3 length: 14 residues. Germline loops: CDR1 SGHNT, CDR2 YENEEA. V trimming: 4 bases; J trimming: 4 bases; junction bases outside the gene matches: 3. The CDR3 DNA reads as TGTGCCAGCAGCTCGACAGGGGGCCGAGAGACCCAGTACTTC. This encodes CASSSTGGRETQYF.

The V and J genes are TRBV24-1 and TRBJ2-1; TRBD1 aligns across 8 bases. The germline gives CDR1 KGHDR, CDR2 SFDVKD. The CDR3 runs to 15 residues. Unmatched junction bases numbered 6, after V lost 7 bases and J lost 2 bases. The CDR3 is CATRTGTGTYNEQFF. In DNA form, the CDR3 reads TGTGCCACCAGAACCGGGACAGGAACCTACAATGAGCAGTTCTTC.

The CDR3 coding sequence is TGCGCCAGCAGCCGAGCACAGCCTAATGAAAAACTGTTTTTT. Translated, it gives CASSRAQPNEKLFF. J is TRBJ1-4 and V is TRBV5-1; D is uncertain. The V end was cut by 4 bases, the J end by 3 bases, with 10 bases between. CDR3 size: 14 residues. Germline CDR1 and CDR2: SGHRS and YFSETQ.